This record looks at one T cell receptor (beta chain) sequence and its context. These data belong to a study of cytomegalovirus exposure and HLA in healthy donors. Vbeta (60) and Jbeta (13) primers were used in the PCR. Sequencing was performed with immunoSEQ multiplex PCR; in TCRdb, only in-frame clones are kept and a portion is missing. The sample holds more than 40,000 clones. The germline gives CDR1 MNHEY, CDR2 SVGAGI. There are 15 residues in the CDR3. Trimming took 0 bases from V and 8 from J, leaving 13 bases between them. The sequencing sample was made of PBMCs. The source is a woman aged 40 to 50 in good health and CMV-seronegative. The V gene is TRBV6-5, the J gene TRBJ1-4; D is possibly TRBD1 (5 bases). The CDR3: CASSYSRQGHEKLFF. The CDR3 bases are TGTGCCAGCAGTTACTCCCGGCAGGGTCACGAAAAACTGTTTTTT.